This TCR beta chain was sequenced for a study of T cell responses to AZD1222 COVID-19 vaccine. Study-wide context: Second doses that came at about 4 or about 12 weeks were put together. Study results and caveats: CD4 TCRs linked to vaccination spanned spike, dominating at 160-218 and 743-854. Vaccination with two AZD1222 doses was followed by a rise in Spike-specific TCR breadth and depth.

Sequenced by immunoSEQ multiplex PCR; TCRdb stores in-frame clones only, minus some. Of 140,000 or so clones in the sample, about nine tenths were seen once. Germline V lookup: CDR1 SGHRS, CDR2 YFSETQ. V dropped 0 bases and J dropped 7; count of bases not matched to a gene: 4. This CDR3 region has 15 residues. Notes on this clone: The target antigen is unknown.

The source was peripheral blood, collected on day 0 of AZD1222 vaccination. The source is an adult in good health. The chain recombines TRBV5-1 with TRBJ2-2, with 9 nucleotides matching TRBD1. CDR3 bases: TGCGCCAGCAGCTTGGACAGGGGGCGCGGCGGGGAGCTGTTTTTT. This gives the protein CASSLDRGRGGELFF.